This T cell receptor beta chain comes out of a study of blood T cells in healthy people across ages. It was with a sample-barcoded 5' primer and a J-beta primer mix that a second PCR of roughly 6 to 12 cycles was run. All cDNA molecules were each tagged by a template-switch adaptor with 12 random nucleotides. TCRdb recomputed calls from the 5' RACE reads with MiXCR, one row per CDR3 protein. The sample lists roughly 1,500,000 distinct CDR3 sequences; approximately 40% were seen once. Trimming left V 3 bases short and J 0 bases short, with 12 bases between. This CDR3 has 14 amino acids. In germline, CDR1 is DFQATT, CDR2 SNEGSKA (reference sequence).

The chain joins TRBV20-1 to TRBJ2-7; no clear D. This receptor was identified in a woman aged 18-29 years in good health. The sequenced sample consisted of blood. The CDR3 DNA reads as TGCAGTGCTAGTATTACCGAGCCCTCCTACGAGCAGTACTTC. It is translated as CSASITEPSYEQYF.